The 25 T cell receptor beta chains below come from one sample, sequenced in a study of shared clonotypes between healthy human individuals. Method: immunoSEQ multiplex PCR; TCRdb's copy keeps in-frame clones and lacks some. The table has about 1.5 million clones, roughly 98% seen once. The specimen was naive CD4+ T cells sorted from blood. The subset here: CD45RA+ positively selected. These TCRs come from a man aged 25-40 years in good health.

The genes are TRBV7-6 and TRBJ1-1, with unresolved D. V shed 0 bases and J shed 1 base, with 9 bases lying between them. The CDR3 is 15 amino acids. CDR1 SGHVS and CDR2 FNYEAQ come from the germline V gene. The CDR3 is CASSLAQSKNTEAFF. The CDR3 nucleotides are TGTGCCAGCAGCTTAGCTCAGAGCAAGAACACTGAAGCTTTCTTT.

The chain recombines TRBV9 with TRBJ2-3; no reliable D call. V was shortened by 0 bases and J by 2 bases, with 13 bases between the two germline ends. This CDR3 has 16 residues. Germline CDR1 reads SGDLS; CDR2 reads YYNGEE. This chain's CDR3 is CASSVATSGLTDTQYF. The CDR3 DNA reads TGTGCCAGCAGCGTAGCTACCTCGGGCCTCACAGATACGCAGTATTTT.

This chain links TRBV6-1 with TRBJ2-6; 12 nucleotides agree with TRBD2. CDR1 and CDR2 from the germline V gene are MNHNS and SASEGT. V trimming: 2 bases; J trimming: 3 bases; junction bases outside the gene matches: 5. The CDR3 length is 18 residues. CDR3 in amino acids: CASSERLAGVGGANVLTF. The CDR3 coding sequence is TGTGCCAGCAGTGAACGACTAGCGGGAGTGGGTGGGGCCAACGTCCTGACTTTC.

V usage is TRBV5-5 and J usage is TRBJ2-7; 10 nucleotides line up with TRBD2. Germline CDR1 is SGHKS and CDR2 is YYEKEE (reference sequence). J lost 6 bases, V lost 6 bases, and 15 bases had no gene match. CDR3 length: 16 residues. The CDR3 DNA reads TGTGCCAGCAATCTATGGGGGCTAGCGGGAGCCTCCGAGCAGTACTTC. Translated, it gives CASNLWGLAGASEQYF.

J is TRBJ2-7 and V is TRBV6-6, with 8 nucleotides matching TRBD2. After removal of 7 bases from V and 2 bases from J, the junction contained 10 bases not matched to a gene. The CDR3 loop spans 15 amino acids. Germline values: CDR1 MNHNY, CDR2 SVGAGI (reference sequence). The CDR3 DNA reads as TGTGCCAGCACTAAGGGCGGGGGGATCGCCTACGAGCAGTACTTC. Translation: CASTKGGGIAYEQYF.

The CDR3 reads CASSYRFLGQAGEDEQYF. The DNA of the CDR3 is TGTGCCAGCAGCTATCGATTCTTGGGGCAAGCGGGAGAGGACGAGCAGTACTTC. The genes are TRBV28 and TRBJ2-7, with 8 bases fitting TRBD2. V was clipped by 6 bases and J by 5 bases; unmatched bases: 21. The CDR3 is 18 residues long. Per the germline V gene, CDR1 is MDHEN and CDR2 is SYDVKM.

Regarding this clone: This specimen includes other DNA sequences encoding the same CDR3. The gene calls are TRBV7-2 and TRBJ2-7; no firm D call. Trimming removed 1 base at V and 5 bases at J, with 3 bases between. This CDR3 is built from 11 residues. CDR1 is SGHTA, CDR2 FQGNSA, per germline. CDR3 loop: CASSLEHEQYF. CDR3 bases: TGTGCCAGCAGCTTAGAGCACGAGCAGTACTTC.

J is TRBJ2-7 and V is TRBV7-2; D remains ambiguous. The CDR3 is 14 amino acids. Germline V gene data show CDR1 as SGHTA and CDR2 as FQGNSA. Deletions cut 2 bases from V and 3 bases from J, with 11 bases between. The chain's CDR3 is CASSLKGFYYEQYF. The CDR3, as DNA: TGTGCCAGCAGCTTAAAGGGATTCTACTACGAGCAGTACTTC.

The rearrangement joins TRBV18 to TRBJ2-5; no reliable D call. The CDR3 is 13 amino acids. Trimming shortened V by 3 bases and J by 5 bases, and 10 bases separated the two germline ends. Germline V CDR1 and CDR2: KGHSH, LQKENI. The CDR3 DNA reads as TGTGCCAGCTCACCGGACCAAGGGGAGACCCAGTACTTC. Protein: CASSPDQGETQYF.

The rearrangement uses TRBV9 and TRBJ2-5, with D possibly TRBD1 on 6 matching bases. Germline CDR1 and CDR2: SGDLS and YYNGEE. This CDR3 contains 13 residues. Trimming stripped 3 bases from V and 5 bases from J, with 11 bases between. The CDR3 region is CASSARGMETQYF. The DNA of the CDR3 is TGTGCCAGCAGCGCGAGGGGGATGGAGACCCAGTACTTC.

The chain recombines TRBV5-1 with TRBJ2-1; no definite D call. CDR1 and CDR2 from the germline V gene are SGHRS and YFSETQ. The CDR3 runs 14 residues. V shed 4 bases and J shed 8 bases, with 16 bases lying between them. This CDR3 reads CASSVGPELDEQFF. The CDR3 DNA follows: TGCGCCAGCAGCGTAGGGCCCGAATTGGATGAGCAGTTCTTC.

This chain joins TRBV5-6 and TRBJ1-3; TRBD1 matches 7 bases. V was pared by 3 bases and J by 2 bases, with 5 bases of the junction left unmatched. The CDR3 spans 15 residues. Germline values: CDR1 SGHDT, CDR2 YYEEEE. The CDR3 DNA follows: TGTGCCAGCAGCTCCACAGGGGTAGCTGGAAACACCATATATTTT. Its translation is CASSSTGVAGNTIYF.

This chain uses TRBV9 with TRBJ2-3; 8 bases are a match to TRBD2. This CDR3 region has 14 residues. Germline assignment: CDR1 SGDLS and CDR2 YYNGEE. With V trimmed by 0 bases and J by 6 bases, 3 bases remained unmatched. The CDR3 DNA sequence: TGTGCCAGCAGCGTAGCGGGAGGGCCGGATACGCAGTATTTT. Translated: CASSVAGGPDTQYF.

The genes are TRBV18 and TRBJ2-3; 7 nucleotides agree with TRBD1. CDR3 length: 16 amino acids. Germline-derived CDR1 and CDR2 are KGHSH and LQKENI. V shed 1 base and J 3 bases; nucleotides not matched to a gene: 7. The CDR3 here is CASSPRLQGWTDTQYF. The CDR3 nucleotides read TGTGCCAGCTCACCACGTCTACAGGGGTGGACAGATACGCAGTATTTT.

For this clone: This clone may be a read error of a much larger clone one base away. Other DNA variants within this sample encode the same CDR3. CDR3 in amino acids: CASSLEGTDTQYF. DNA of the CDR3: TGCGCCAGCAGCTTGGAAGGGACAGATACGCAGTATTTT. The chain couples TRBV5-1 to TRBJ2-3; D unresolved. Trimming stripped 0 bases from V and 3 bases from J, with 5 bases between. Germline V lookup: CDR1 SGHRS, CDR2 YFSETQ. This CDR3 contains 13 residues. The entire variable domain, with the rest obtained from reference TRBV5-1 and TRBJ2-3, is as follows: KAGVTQTPRYLIKTRGQQVTLSCSPISGHRSVSWYQQTPGQGLQFLFEYFSETQRNKGNFPGRFSGRQFSNSRSEMNVSTLELGDSALYLCASSLEGTDTQYFGPGTRLTVL.

CDR3 sequence (DNA): TGTGCCAGCAGTAAGCGGGGGTACACAGATACGCAGTATTTT. As protein: CASSKRGYTDTQYF. V usage is TRBV4-2 and J usage is TRBJ2-3; 8 positions agree with TRBD2. This CDR3 comprises 14 residues. Germline V gene sequence: CDR1 LGHNA, CDR2 YNFKEQ. V lost 6 bases to trimming and J lost 2 bases; unmatched junction nucleotides: 4.

This clone was seen only once. V usage is TRBV20-1 and J usage is TRBJ2-7, with no clear D. The CDR3 totals 10 residues. From germline, CDR1 is DFQATT and CDR2 SNEGSKA (reference sequence). V lost 3 bases, J lost 3 bases, and 3 bases lay in between. As DNA, the CDR3 is TGCAGTGCTAGCCGCTACGAGCAGTACTTC. It yields the protein CSASRYEQYF.

The chain links TRBV9 to TRBJ2-3, with a possible D match to TRBD1 (5 bases). The CDR3 is made up of 14 amino acids. V lost 0 bases, J lost 8 bases, and 13 bases lay in between. CDR1 and CDR2 (germline): SGDLS, YYNGEE. Here the CDR3 reads CASSVVPGRGTQYF. DNA of the CDR3: TGTGCCAGCAGCGTAGTTCCAGGAAGGGGTACGCAGTATTTT.

V usage is TRBV19 and J usage is TRBJ1-2, with 9 bases that match TRBD1. Germline values: CDR1 LNHDA, CDR2 SQIVND (reference sequence). The CDR3 totals 16 residues. Losses at the gene ends were 1 base for V and 4 bases for J; bases not matched to a gene: 7. The CDR3 spells CASSIATGTGIYGYTF. The CDR3 DNA sequence: TGTGCCAGTAGTATAGCCACCGGGACAGGGATCTATGGCTACACCTTC. The variable domain in full, completed from reference TRBV19 and TRBJ1-2, reads DGGITQSPKYLFRKEGQNVTLSCEQNLNHDAMYWYRQDPGQGLRLIYYSQIVNDFQKGDIAEGYSVSREKKESFPLTVTSAQKNPTAFYLCASSIATGTGIYGYTFGSGTRLTVV.

The genes are TRBV18 and TRBJ2-7; D is perhaps TRBD2 (5 bases). The CDR3 totals 15 residues. The germline V and J ends were trimmed by 3 bases and 5 bases, with 17 bases remaining between them. Germline CDR1 KGHSH, CDR2 LQKENI. The CDR3 nucleotides are TGTGCCAGCTCACCCCGGGGTAACGGGATGGACGAGCAGTACTTC. It codes for CASSPRGNGMDEQYF.

The V call is TRBV5-6, the J call TRBJ2-5; the match to TRBD1 covers 7 bases. The length of the CDR3 is 15 residues. With 4 bases clipped from V and 6 bases from J, the junction kept 12 bases outside the gene matches. CDR1 SGHDT and CDR2 YYEEEE come from the germline V gene. Written as DNA, the CDR3 is TGTGCCAGCAGCGTGACTGGGACAGTAGGGAAGACCCAGTACTTC. It is translated as CASSVTGTVGKTQYF. The full variable domain, in which reference TRBV5-6 and TRBJ2-5 provide the parts outside the CDR3, is DAGVTQSPTHLIKTRGQQVTLRCSPKSGHDTVSWYQQALGQGPQFIFQYYEEEERQRGNFPDRFSGHQFPNYSSELNVNALLLGDSALYLCASSVTGTVGKTQYFGPGTRLLVL.

The genes are TRBV25-1 and TRBJ2-5; D is unresolved. The V end lost 2 bases, the J end lost 0 bases, and 4 bases lay between the germline ends. CDR3 length: 13 amino acids. The germline gives CDR1 MGHDK, CDR2 SYGVNS. The CDR3 sequence: CASSELYQETQYF. The CDR3 DNA sequence: TGTGCCAGCAGTGAACTGTACCAAGAGACCCAGTACTTC. The full variable domain, completed using reference TRBV25-1 and TRBJ2-5, is EADIYQTPRYLVIGTGKKITLECSQTMGHDKMYWYQQDPGMELHLIHYSYGVNSTEKGDLSSESTVSRIRTEHFPLTLESARPSHTSQYLCASSELYQETQYFGPGTRLLVL.

The J gene is TRBJ2-3, the V gene TRBV15, with D possibly TRBD2 on 5 matching bases. V was shortened by 0 bases and J by 4 bases, with 8 bases between the two germline ends. This CDR3 contains 14 residues. Looked up from germline, CDR1 is LNHNV and CDR2 is YYDKDF (reference sequence). In nucleotides, the CDR3 is TGTGCCACCAGCAGAGATCTGAGGGCAGATACGCAGTATTTT. Residues: CATSRDLRADTQYF.

V is TRBV29-1 and J is TRBJ1-1; D might be TRBD1 (5 bases). The CDR3 is 13 residues long. V was shortened by 3 bases and J by 2 bases, with 10 bases between the two germline ends. The germline CDR1 and CDR2 sequences are SQVTM and ANQGSEA. CDR3 in amino acids: CSVERDGNTEAFF. The CDR3 nucleotides read TGCAGCGTTGAGCGGGACGGTAACACTGAAGCTTTCTTT.

V and J are TRBV6-5 and TRBJ1-2; 7 nucleotides line up with TRBD1. The CDR3 runs to 15 residues. Germline CDR1 and CDR2: MNHEY and SVGAGI. The junction had 19 bases not matched to a gene; V was cut back by 5 bases and J by 13 bases. The CDR3 loop is CASSRGPRNPRSGTF. The CDR3 DNA reads as TGTGCCAGCAGTAGGGGGCCCCGGAATCCGCGGTCGGGCACCTTC.